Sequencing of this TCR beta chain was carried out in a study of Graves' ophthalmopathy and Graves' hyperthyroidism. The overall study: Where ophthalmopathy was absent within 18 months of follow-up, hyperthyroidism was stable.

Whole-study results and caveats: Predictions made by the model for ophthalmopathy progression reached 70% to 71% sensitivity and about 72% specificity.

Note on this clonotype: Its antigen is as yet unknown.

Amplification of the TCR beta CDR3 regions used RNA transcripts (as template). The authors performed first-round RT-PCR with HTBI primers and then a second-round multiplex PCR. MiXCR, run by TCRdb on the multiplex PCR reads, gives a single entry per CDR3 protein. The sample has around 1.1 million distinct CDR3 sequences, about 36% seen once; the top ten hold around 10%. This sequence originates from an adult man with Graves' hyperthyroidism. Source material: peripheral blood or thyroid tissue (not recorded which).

The CDR3 reads CASSLGVGTGDWETQYF. DNA for the CDR3: TGCGCCAGCAGCTTGGGAGTTGGGACAGGGGATTGGGAGACCCAGTACTTC. V and J are TRBV5-1 and TRBJ2-7; 10 nucleotides align to TRBD1. The J call is doubtful: the DNA matches TRBJ2-5 better. The CDR3 is 17 residues long. Germline-derived CDR1 and CDR2 are SGHRS and YFSETQ.